The 10 T cell receptor beta chains listed next were all sequenced from one sample in a study of PD-L1 blockade in urothelial cancer. The protocol was immunoSEQ multiplex PCR, while the TCRdb copy is restricted to in-frame clones and leaves out a portion. The sample yields 70,000 to 90,000 clones, 82% seen once. The sample here was PBMCs, taken around atezolizumab (anti-PD-L1) treatment. Receptors were obtained from a man aged 65 to 85 with urothelial cancer.

V usage is TRBV4-2 and J usage is TRBJ2-7; D possibly corresponds to TRBD1 (6 bases). Looked up from germline, CDR1 is LGHNA and CDR2 is YNFKEQ. V was cut by 0 bases and J by 1 base, with 13 bases left in between. The CDR3 length is 16 residues. DNA of the CDR3: TGTGCCAGCAGCCAAGATTTCGGGACAACTTCCTACGAGCAGTACTTC. Translated: CASSQDFGTTSYEQYF.

The chain is built from TRBV13 and TRBJ2-3; 8 bases are a match to TRBD2. Per germline, CDR1 PRHDT and CDR2 FYEKMQ (reference sequence). J lost 3 bases, V lost 2 bases, and 4 bases had no gene match. This CDR3 comprises 15 residues. The CDR3 reads CASSLRAGGTDTQYF. CDR3 nucleotide sequence: TGTGCCAGCAGCTTACGCGCGGGAGGAACAGATACGCAGTATTTT. Supplemented by reference TRBV13 and TRBJ2-3, the full variable domain reads AAGVIQSPRHLIKEKRETATLKCYPIPRHDTVYWYQQGPGQDPQFLISFYEKMQSDKGSIPDRFSAQQFSDYHSELNMSSLELGDSALYFCASSLRAGGTDTQYFGPGTRLTVL.

The rearrangement uses TRBV10-1 and TRBJ2-1, with a possible D match to TRBD2 (5 bases). Germline V gene lookup returns CDR1 WNHNN and CDR2 SYGVQD (reference sequence). The CDR3 length is 15 residues. V was pared by 2 bases and J by 5 bases, with 13 bases between. This CDR3 is CASSEEAGGDNEQFF. DNA of the CDR3: TGCGCCAGCAGTGAGGAGGCGGGCGGTGACAATGAGCAGTTCTTC.

The gene calls are TRBV6-5 and TRBJ1-2; TRBD1 matches 7 bases. CDR1 is MNHEY, CDR2 SVGAGI, per germline. Germline trimming cut 4 bases from V and 8 bases from J; bases unmatched to any gene: 4. This CDR3 contains 12 residues. The DNA for the CDR3 is TGTGCCAGCAGTTCACAGGGGCAGGGCTACACCTTC. Its protein product is CASSSQGQGYTF.

This rearrangement joins TRBV19 to TRBJ1-1; perhaps TRBD1 as D (5 bases). Trimming left V 6 bases short and J 2 bases short, with 7 bases between. This CDR3 spans 12 amino acids. Germline V gene lookup returns CDR1 LNHDA and CDR2 SQIVND (reference sequence). CDR3 sequence: CASSRVNTEAFF. The CDR3 coding sequence is TGTGCCAGTAGCAGGGTCAACACTGAAGCTTTCTTT.

This clone was observed once. This sequence joins TRBV6-5 and TRBJ2-7; 9 bases line up with TRBD1. The CDR3 is 14 residues long. In germline, CDR1 is MNHEY, CDR2 SVGAGI. After removal of 7 bases from V and 6 bases from J, the junction contained 10 bases not matched to a gene. The CDR3 DNA reads TGTGCCAGCACCTACGGGGACAGGGAACGCGAGCAGTACTTC. It is translated as CASTYGDREREQYF.

The J gene is TRBJ1-1, the V gene TRBV6-1; D unclear. CDR1 and CDR2 (germline): MNHNS, SASEGT. V dropped 3 bases and J dropped 7 bases, with 9 bases sitting between them. The CDR3 is 12 residues long. CDR3 sequence (DNA): TGTGCCAGCAGTGAGACGACTTTTGAAGCTTTCTTT. Translating gives CASSETTFEAFF.

DNA of the CDR3: TGTGCCAGCAGCGTAGCTTTGGACACTCCCTACGAGCAGTACTTC. Protein product: CASSVALDTPYEQYF. The V and J genes are TRBV9 and TRBJ2-7; possibly TRBD1 for D (5 bases). V shed 0 bases and J shed 2 bases, with 12 bases lying between them. The CDR3 length is 15 residues. Germline V CDR1 and CDR2: SGDLS, YYNGEE.

This chain uses TRBV2 with TRBJ1-5; D ambiguous. Germline-derived CDR1 and CDR2 are SNHLY and FYNNEI. The ends were cut back, 4 bases at V and 11 bases at J, with 12 bases in the middle. The CDR3 covers 12 residues. The CDR3 nucleotides are TGTGCCAGCAGTGGAGGAGGTACGGCCCAGCATTTT. Amino acid sequence: CASSGGGTAQHF.

This clone was seen ten or more times. The genes are TRBV7-9 and TRBJ2-5, with 8 bases identical to TRBD2. The CDR3 totals 16 residues. Germline-derived CDR1 and CDR2 are SEHNR and FQNEAQ (reference sequence). V shed 0 bases, J shed 1 base, and the junction held 4 bases outside the gene matches. The CDR3 nucleotides read TGTGCCAGCAGCTTAGCAAGCGGGGGAGGCCAAGAGACCCAGTACTTC. Encoded protein: CASSLASGGGQETQYF.